Sequencing of this T cell receptor (beta chain) was carried out in a study of blood T cells in healthy people across ages. V shed 6 bases and J shed 4 bases, with 18 bases lying between them. The CDR3 is 15 amino acids. Primers used in a second PCR of roughly 7 to 12 cycles were a sample-barcoded 5' primer and a J-beta primer mix. TCRdb reanalysed the 5' RACE reads using MiXCR and keeps one entry per CDR3 protein. Here the sample spans about 1.8 million distinct CDR3 sequences, 49% being singletons. To note about this clonotype: The antigen remains unidentified.

Broader study findings: Reliance upon unsorted PBMCs precluded definitive naive versus antigen-experienced comparison. Roughly linear declines in TCR beta diversity per million T cells occurred with age.

The chain links TRBV12-3 or TRBV12-4 to TRBJ1-1; maybe TRBD1 (6 bases). Sequenced sample: blood. This clonotype was sampled from a woman in her thirties or forties in good health. The CDR3 DNA is TGTGCCAGCAGATATAGTTCTTCAGGGGCCACTGAAGCTTTCTTT. Protein: CASRYSSSGATEAFF.